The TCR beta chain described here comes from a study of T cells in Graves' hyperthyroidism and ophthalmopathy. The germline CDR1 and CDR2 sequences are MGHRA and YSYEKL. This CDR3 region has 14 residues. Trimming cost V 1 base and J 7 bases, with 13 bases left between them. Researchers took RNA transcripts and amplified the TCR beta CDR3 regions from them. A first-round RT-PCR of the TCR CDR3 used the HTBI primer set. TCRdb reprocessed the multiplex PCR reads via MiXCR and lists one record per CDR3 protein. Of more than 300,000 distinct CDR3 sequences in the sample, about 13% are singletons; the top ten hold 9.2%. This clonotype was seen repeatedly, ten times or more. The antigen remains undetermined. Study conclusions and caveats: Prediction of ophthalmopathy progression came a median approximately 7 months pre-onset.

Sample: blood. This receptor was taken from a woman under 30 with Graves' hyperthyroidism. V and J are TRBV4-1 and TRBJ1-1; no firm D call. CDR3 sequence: CASSQGGSTYEAFF. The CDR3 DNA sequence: TGCGCCAGCAGCCAAGGTGGCAGCACCTATGAAGCTTTCTTT.